The 32 T cell receptor beta chains reported below all come from one sample, sequenced in a study of shared clonotypes between healthy human individuals. Naive CD8 cells, CD45RO-negative and positively selected for CCR7, excluded terminally differentiated effector memory CD45RA+ cells. Sequencing used immunoSEQ multiplex PCR; TCRdb keeps in-frame clones, though not all of them. This sample has approximately 1.9 million clones, with 93% found just once. The sample taken for sequencing was naive CD8+ T cells from PBMCs. These receptors were collected from a man aged 18 to 30 in good health. Some clones in this sample may be carry-over from other donors' samples.

The V gene is TRBV6-1, the J gene TRBJ2-7, with D possibly being TRBD2 (7 bases). With 10 bases removed from V and 0 bases from J, the gap between germline ends came to 13 bases. Germline CDR1 is MNHNS and CDR2 is SASEGT. CDR3 length: 13 amino acids. CDR3 nucleotides: TGTGCCACCCGGGCGGGGGCCTCCTACGAGCAGTACTTC. Protein sequence: CATRAGASYEQYF.

The chain uses TRBV6-5 and TRBJ1-2; TRBD1 agrees at 8 bases. J gave up 6 bases and V 3 bases, and 12 bases lay outside the gene matches. The CDR3 consists of 16 residues. The V gene's germline CDR1 is MNHEY and CDR2 SVGAGI. Here the CDR3 reads CASSYIRAGGSDGYTF. The CDR3 DNA follows: TGTGCCAGCAGTTATATCCGTGCAGGGGGCTCGGATGGCTACACCTTC.

A remark on this clone: The identical CDR3 is also encoded by other nucleotide sequences in the sample. The genes are TRBV27 and TRBJ2-3; D not certain. The CDR3 length is 11 residues. V was cut by 2 bases and J by 6 bases, with 3 bases left in between. Germline CDR1 and CDR2: MNHEY and SMNVEV (reference sequence). Written as DNA, the CDR3 is TGTGCCAGCAGTTTAGGTGATACGCAGTATTTT. Translating it yields CASSLGDTQYF.

The chain uses TRBV9 and TRBJ1-4; D is unresolved. Germline V CDR1 and CDR2: SGDLS, YYNGEE. V lost 6 bases and J lost 5, with 8 bases in between. The CDR3 is made up of 12 amino acids. This CDR3 is CASTDENEKLFF. The CDR3, as DNA: TGTGCCAGCACCGACGAGAATGAAAAACTGTTTTTT.

This clone occurred a few times. The chain carries TRBV6-6 and TRBJ1-5; tentative D call: TRBD1 (5 bases). V dropped 6 bases and J dropped 11 bases, with 8 bases sitting between them. CDR1 and CDR2 from the germline V gene are MNHNY and SVGAGI (reference sequence). The CDR3 loop spans 10 amino acids. Here the CDR3 DNA reads TGTGCCAGCAGGGACATCTCCCAGCATTTT. This codes for CASRDISQHF.

This clone was picked up one time. The same CDR3 arises from other DNA sequences in this sample as well. The chain recombines TRBV5-1 with TRBJ1-2; D perhaps matches TRBD1 (5 bases). The length of the CDR3 is 13 residues. V was pared by 0 bases and J by 4 bases, with 7 bases between. Germline V gene sequence: CDR1 SGHRS, CDR2 YFSETQ. Written as DNA, the CDR3 is TGCGCCAGCAGCTTGGCAGGGCCCTATGGCTACACCTTC. It yields the protein CASSLAGPYGYTF.

The J gene is TRBJ2-2, the V gene TRBV7-9; 7 bases are shared with TRBD1. The CDR3 totals 14 residues. CDR1 SEHNR and CDR2 FQNEAQ come from the germline V gene (reference sequence). J lost 7 bases, V lost 5 bases, and 7 bases had no gene match. CDR3 protein: CASSHRDSHGELFF. CDR3 nucleotide sequence: TGTGCCAGCAGCCATAGGGACAGCCACGGGGAGCTGTTTTTT.

This clone was recorded a few times. The chain is built from TRBV5-4 and TRBJ1-5, with 8 positions matching TRBD1. Trimming took 4 bases from V and 5 from J; bases not matched to a gene: 8. The CDR3 spans 15 residues. The V gene's germline CDR1 is SGHNT and CDR2 YYREEE (reference sequence). DNA of the CDR3: TGTGCCAGCAGCGACGGACAGGGCGAGGATCAGCCCCAGCATTTT. This codes for CASSDGQGEDQPQHF.

As concerns this clone: At one of its ends the junction is not consistent with the germline gene, which may arise from a read error. The CDR3 region is CASSEGSGDVPSF. DNA of the CDR3: TGTGCCAGCAGTGAAGGATCAGGCGACGTGCCGTCTTTT. V is TRBV25-1 and J is TRBJ2-3, with no clear D. Germline assignment: CDR1 MGHDK and CDR2 SYGVNS. The CDR3 runs 13 residues.

The genes are TRBV5-5 and TRBJ2-3; tentative D call: TRBD2 (6 bases). V lost 2 bases and J 5 bases, leaving 9 bases between the germline ends. CDR3 length: 13 residues. Germline loops: CDR1 SGHKS, CDR2 YYEKEE (reference sequence). As DNA, the CDR3 is TGTGCCAGCAGCTTAGGAGCGGGAGATACGCAGTATTTT. This translates into CASSLGAGDTQYF.

V usage is TRBV6-6 and J usage is TRBJ1-5; D unclear. Trimming pared 7 bases from V and 2 bases from J, leaving 15 bases between. This CDR3 region has 15 residues. In germline, CDR1 is MNHNY, CDR2 SVGAGI (reference sequence). The CDR3: CASTDRGFGNQPQHF. The CDR3 coding sequence is TGTGCCAGCACAGATCGGGGATTTGGCAATCAGCCCCAGCATTTT.

In the case of this clone: Other nucleotide sequences in the sample specify the same CDR3. The chain uses TRBV9 and TRBJ2-1; D unresolved. The CDR3 sequence is 15 residues long. Trimming stripped 0 bases from V and 0 bases from J, with 7 bases between. The germline gives CDR1 SGDLS, CDR2 YYNGEE. CDR3 sequence reads: CASSVAGPSYNEQFF. CDR3 nucleotide sequence: TGTGCCAGCAGCGTAGCTGGGCCCTCCTACAATGAGCAGTTCTTC. Based on the CDR3 plus reference TRBV9 and TRBJ2-1, the full variable domain is DSGVTQTPKHLITATGQRVTLRCSPRSGDLSVYWYQQSLDQGLQFLIQYYNGEERAKGNILERFSAQQFPDLHSELNLSSLELGDSALYFCASSVAGPSYNEQFFGPGTRLTVL.

The chain links TRBV9 to TRBJ1-1, with D unresolved. Trimming took 0 bases from V and 6 from J, leaving 12 bases between them. Germline CDR1 and CDR2: SGDLS and YYNGEE. CDR3 length: 14 amino acids. The CDR3 is CASSVVEGVSEAFF. CDR3 bases: TGTGCCAGCAGCGTAGTAGAGGGCGTCTCTGAAGCTTTCTTT.

V usage is TRBV30 and J usage is TRBJ2-2; the match to TRBD2 covers 10 bases. This CDR3 region has 15 residues. The germline V gene encodes CDR1 GTSNPN and CDR2 SVGIG (reference sequence). V lost 8 bases, J lost 6 bases, and 12 bases stayed unmatched. The CDR3 DNA is TGTGCCGGATCACCTAGCGGGAGTATTCCCGGGGAGCTGTTTTTT. This encodes CAGSPSGSIPGELFF.

The chain has TRBV2 and TRBJ2-3; no firm D call. Per the germline V gene, CDR1 is SNHLY and CDR2 is FYNNEI. Trimming left V 3 bases short and J 8 bases short, with 18 bases between. CDR3 length: 15 amino acids. The CDR3 DNA follows: TGTGCCAGCAGTGATATGCTTTGGAGAGACCGTACGCAGTATTTT. Translation gives CASSDMLWRDRTQYF.

V is TRBV7-9 and J is TRBJ1-3; TRBD1 is a possible D gene (5 bases). The CDR3 consists of 15 residues. In germline, CDR1 is SEHNR, CDR2 FQNEAQ (reference sequence). Between the trimmed V and J ends, which lost 5 bases and 2 bases, there was a span of 13 bases. The DNA of the CDR3 is TGTGCCAGCAGCCCCCCGGCGGGACCTGGAAACACCATATATTTT. It specifies CASSPPAGPGNTIYF.

J is TRBJ2-7 and V is TRBV19; TRBD1 aligns across 11 bases. Germline trimming cut 3 bases from V and 6 bases from J; bases unmatched to any gene: 13. The V gene's germline CDR1 is LNHDA and CDR2 SQIVND (reference sequence). CDR3 length: 17 residues. CDR3 sequence: CASSITGTGGNLGEQYF. In DNA, the CDR3 is TGTGCCAGTAGTATTACAGGGACAGGGGGTAACCTTGGCGAGCAGTACTTC.

The chain combines TRBV7-3 with TRBJ1-2; the D is unclear. Trimming stripped 2 bases from V and 2 bases from J, with 12 bases between. The CDR3 is 15 residues long. Germline values: CDR1 SGHTA, CDR2 FQGTGA. This CDR3 is CASSLDGSSNYGYTF. For the CDR3, the DNA is TGTGCCAGCAGCTTAGATGGTTCTTCCAACTATGGCTACACCTTC.

This rearrangement joins TRBV28 to TRBJ2-7, with 7 bases matching TRBD1. Germline trimming cut 5 bases from V and 2 bases from J; bases unmatched to any gene: 9. Germline V CDR1 and CDR2: MDHEN, SYDVKM. CDR3 size: 15 residues. CDR3 bases: TGTGCCAGCAGTCCCGACAGGGAATGGGCCTACGAGCAGTACTTC. This sequence encodes CASSPDREWAYEQYF. The complete variable domain, with remaining parts taken from reference TRBV28 and TRBJ2-7, reads DVKVTQSSRYLVKRTGEKVFLECVQDMDHENMFWYRQDPGLGLRLIYFSYDVKMKEKGDIPEGYSVSREKKERFSLILESASTNQTSMYLCASSPDREWAYEQYFGPGTRLTVT.

The rearrangement links TRBV5-6 to TRBJ2-7, with 12 nucleotides matching TRBD2. J gave up 4 bases and V 4 bases, and 12 bases lay outside the gene matches. This CDR3 contains 17 residues. Per the germline V gene, CDR1 is SGHDT and CDR2 is YYEEEE. As DNA, the CDR3 is TGTGCCAGCAGCCACCCCATACTAGCGGGAGGTTCGTACGAGCAGTACTTC. Its translation: CASSHPILAGGSYEQYF.

The rearrangement joins TRBV27 to TRBJ1-2; 7 nucleotides align to TRBD1. The CDR3 contains 14 residues. CDR1 MNHEY and CDR2 SMNVEV come from the germline V gene (reference sequence). V dropped 8 bases and J dropped 3; count of bases not matched to a gene: 9. The CDR3, as DNA: TGTGCCAGCGGAAAGACAGGGACTCACTATGGCTACACCTTC. Protein product: CASGKTGTHYGYTF.

The sample holds a few counts of this clone. The chain has TRBV10-1 and TRBJ2-1, with 11 positions matching TRBD2. The junction had 4 bases not matched to a gene; V was cut back by 4 bases and J by 5 bases. This CDR3 comprises 15 residues. The germline V gene has CDR1 WNHNN and CDR2 SYGVQD (reference sequence). CDR3 sequence: CASSGGTSGDNEQFF. The CDR3 region has the DNA TGCGCCAGCAGTGGGGGGACTAGCGGAGACAATGAGCAGTTCTTC.

The chain joins TRBV5-1 to TRBJ1-1; no definite D call. Germline V gives CDR1 SGHRS, CDR2 YFSETQ. Trimming stripped 3 bases from V and 3 bases from J, with 12 bases between. The CDR3 runs 14 residues. CDR3 DNA sequence: TGCGCCAGCAGCTGGGCGGTTAAGGACACTGAAGCTTTCTTT. It specifies CASSWAVKDTEAFF.

The gene calls are TRBV28 and TRBJ2-7, with D maybe TRBD1 (6 bases). Trimming shortened V by 3 bases and J by 5 bases, and 17 bases separated the two germline ends. Germline V gene sequence: CDR1 MDHEN, CDR2 SYDVKM. The CDR3 is 15 amino acids. In DNA form, the CDR3 reads TGTGCCAGCAGTTTCGGAACAGGGCTTTCGGACGAGCAGTACTTC. This codes for CASSFGTGLSDEQYF.

The chain uses TRBV5-6 and TRBJ1-1; D is undetermined. Per the germline V gene, CDR1 is SGHDT and CDR2 is YYEEEE. The V gene lost 1 base and the J gene lost 8 bases, with 9 bases spanning the gap. This CDR3 has 12 amino acids. The CDR3 region is CASSLQDVEAFF. The CDR3 DNA sequence: TGTGCCAGCAGCTTGCAAGATGTGGAAGCTTTCTTT. Looking up the rest from reference TRBV5-6 and TRBJ1-1 gives the full variable domain: DAGVTQSPTHLIKTRGQQVTLRCSPKSGHDTVSWYQQALGQGPQFIFQYYEEEERQRGNFPDRFSGHQFPNYSSELNVNALLLGDSALYLCASSLQDVEAFFGQGTRLTVV.

The chain joins TRBV11-1 to TRBJ1-4; perhaps TRBD1 as D (5 bases). The CDR3 covers 13 residues. Germline CDR1 SGHAT, CDR2 FQDESV (reference sequence). Trimming shortened V by 7 bases and J by 3 bases, and 9 bases separated the two germline ends. This chain's CDR3 is CASTVGANEKLFF. For the CDR3, the DNA is TGTGCCAGCACCGTGGGGGCTAATGAAAAACTGTTTTTT.

Note on this clone: This sample includes further DNA sequences coding for the same CDR3. The chain uses TRBV28 and TRBJ2-2, with D perhaps being TRBD1 or TRBD2 (5 bases each). Germline assignment: CDR1 MDHEN and CDR2 SYDVKM. The CDR3 contains 14 residues. V shed 2 bases and J shed 3 bases, with 7 bases lying between them. The CDR3 DNA sequence: TGTGCCAGCAGTTTAGTGGGGGACACCGGGGAGCTGTTTTTT. Its protein is CASSLVGDTGELFF.

The rearrangement links TRBV7-9 to TRBJ2-7; 9 bases map to TRBD1. Germline V gene sequence: CDR1 SEHNR, CDR2 FQNEAQ (reference sequence). The CDR3 is 16 amino acids. V was clipped by 4 bases and J by 2 bases; unmatched bases: 9. CDR3 sequence reads: CASSSKATGGPYEQYF. CDR3 coding DNA: TGTGCCAGCAGCTCTAAGGCTACAGGGGGCCCCTACGAGCAGTACTTC.

Concerning this clone: Other nucleotide sequences from this sample produce the same CDR3. This chain joins TRBV4-3 and TRBJ2-7, with TRBD2 identical over 11 bases. V trimming: 1 base; J trimming: 2 bases; junction bases outside the gene matches: 1. The CDR3 length is 15 residues. CDR1 LGHNA and CDR2 YSLEER come from the germline V gene. The CDR3, as DNA: TGCGCCAGCAGCCAAGGACTAGCGGGAACCTACGAGCAGTACTTC. It codes for CASSQGLAGTYEQYF.

The chain has TRBV6-1 and TRBJ2-1; D tentatively reads TRBD1 or TRBD2 (6 bases each). The V end was cut by 0 bases, the J end by 6 bases, with 18 bases between. The CDR3 length is 17 residues. The germline V gene encodes CDR1 MNHNS and CDR2 SASEGT. The CDR3 reads CASSEAPAGEGVNEQFF. In DNA form, the CDR3 reads TGTGCCAGCAGTGAAGCTCCAGCGGGCGAGGGGGTCAATGAGCAGTTCTTC.

About this clone: This same CDR3 is encoded by further DNA sequences in the sample. This chain connects TRBV5-1 to TRBJ2-7; maybe TRBD2 (6 bases). The CDR3 extends over 13 amino acids. Germline CDR1 and CDR2: SGHRS and YFSETQ. The V and J ends lost 2 bases and 4 bases respectively, with 10 bases between them. This CDR3 reads CASSFGGGYEQYF. The CDR3 bases are TGCGCCAGCAGCTTCGGGGGTGGTTACGAGCAGTACTTC.

The chain is built from TRBV7-9 and TRBJ2-3, with D maybe TRBD1 (6 bases). CDR1 and CDR2 (germline): SEHNR, FQNEAQ (reference sequence). V shed 5 bases and J shed 2 bases, with 14 bases lying between them. The CDR3 consists of 15 residues. CDR3 in amino acids: CASSRPGHLTDTQYF. The CDR3 nucleotides are TGTGCCAGCAGCCGACCGGGACACCTCACAGATACGCAGTATTTT. The variable domain in full, with the rest retrieved from reference TRBV7-9 and TRBJ2-3, is DTGVSQNPRHKITKRGQNVTFRCDPISEHNRLYWYRQTLGQGPEFLTYFQNEAQLEKSRLLSDRFSAERPKGSFSTLEIQRTEQGDSAMYLCASSRPGHLTDTQYFGPGTRLTVL.